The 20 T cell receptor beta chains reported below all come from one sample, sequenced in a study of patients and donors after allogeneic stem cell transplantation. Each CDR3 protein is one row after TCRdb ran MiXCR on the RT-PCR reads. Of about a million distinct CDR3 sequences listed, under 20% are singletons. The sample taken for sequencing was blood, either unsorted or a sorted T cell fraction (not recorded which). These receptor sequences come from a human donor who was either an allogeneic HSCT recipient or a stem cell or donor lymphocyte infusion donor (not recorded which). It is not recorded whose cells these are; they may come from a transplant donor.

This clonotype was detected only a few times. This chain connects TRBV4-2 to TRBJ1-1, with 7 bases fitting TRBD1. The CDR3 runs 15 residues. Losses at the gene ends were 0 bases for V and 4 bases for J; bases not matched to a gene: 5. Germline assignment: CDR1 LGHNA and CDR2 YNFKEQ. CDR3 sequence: CASSQETGVSTEAFF. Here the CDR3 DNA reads TGTGCCAGCAGCCAAGAAACAGGGGTGTCCACTGAAGCTTTCTTT.

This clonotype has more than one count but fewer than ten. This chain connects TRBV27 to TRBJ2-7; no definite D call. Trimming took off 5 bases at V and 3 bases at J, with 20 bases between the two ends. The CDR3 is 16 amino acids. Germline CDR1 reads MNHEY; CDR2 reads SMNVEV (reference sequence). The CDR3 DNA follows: TGTGCCAGCAGTCCTCTGTATAAGGGTGGTTACTACGAGCAGTACTTC. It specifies CASSPLYKGGYYEQYF.

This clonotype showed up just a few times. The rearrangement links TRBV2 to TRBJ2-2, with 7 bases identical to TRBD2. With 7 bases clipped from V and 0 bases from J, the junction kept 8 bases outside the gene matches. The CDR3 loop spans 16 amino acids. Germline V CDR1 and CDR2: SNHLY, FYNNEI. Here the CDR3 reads CASTTRGEPNTGELFF. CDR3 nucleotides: TGTGCCAGCACCACTCGGGGGGAACCGAACACCGGGGAGCTGTTTTTT.

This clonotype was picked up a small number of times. CDR3 region: CASSLMGWETQYF. CDR3 DNA sequence: TGCGCCAGCAGCTTGATGGGGTGGGAGACCCAGTACTTC. The rearrangement uses TRBV5-1 and TRBJ2-5; D not resolved. The CDR3 covers 13 residues. Germline-derived CDR1 and CDR2 are SGHRS and YFSETQ. V lost 1 base and J lost 5, with 9 bases in between.

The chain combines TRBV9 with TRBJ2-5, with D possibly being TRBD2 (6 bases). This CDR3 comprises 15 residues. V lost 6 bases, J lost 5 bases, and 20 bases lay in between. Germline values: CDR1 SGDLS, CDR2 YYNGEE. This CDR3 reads CASTPTGGVGETQYF. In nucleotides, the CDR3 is TGTGCCAGCACCCCCACCGGAGGGGTCGGTGAGACCCAGTACTTC.

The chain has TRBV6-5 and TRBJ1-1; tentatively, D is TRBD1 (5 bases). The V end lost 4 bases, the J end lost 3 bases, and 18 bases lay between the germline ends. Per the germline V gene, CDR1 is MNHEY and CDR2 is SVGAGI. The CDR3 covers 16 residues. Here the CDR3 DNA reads TGTGCCAGCAGTTCCACCCACCTGGAGGGGCACACTGAAGCTTTCTTT. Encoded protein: CASSSTHLEGHTEAFF.

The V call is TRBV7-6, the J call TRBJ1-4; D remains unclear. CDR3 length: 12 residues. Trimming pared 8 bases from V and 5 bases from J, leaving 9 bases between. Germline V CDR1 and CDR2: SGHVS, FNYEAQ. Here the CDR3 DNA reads TGTGCCAGCTCCTTAATGAATGAAAAACTGTTTTTT. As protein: CASSLMNEKLFF.

CDR3 sequence (DNA): TGTGCCAGCAGCTCCTCGACAGGGCCGGGTGGCTACACCTTC. It yields the protein CASSSSTGPGGYTF. This chain joins TRBV7-2 and TRBJ1-2; 7 bases line up with TRBD1. Germline V lookup: CDR1 SGHTA, CDR2 FQGNSA. The trim removed 4 bases at V and 7 bases at J, leaving 9 bases unmatched. This CDR3 region has 14 residues.

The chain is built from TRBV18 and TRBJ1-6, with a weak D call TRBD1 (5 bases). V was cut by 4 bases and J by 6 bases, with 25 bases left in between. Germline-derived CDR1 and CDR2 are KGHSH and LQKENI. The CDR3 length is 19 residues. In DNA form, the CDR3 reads TGTGCCAGCTCACTAACGCTGGGGCCCAGTGCGGCTCGTAATTCACCCCTCCACTTT. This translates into CASSLTLGPSAARNSPLHF.

In nucleotides, the CDR3 is TGCGCCAGCAGCCAAGATTTGCAAGAGCAGTACTTC. Its protein product is CASSQDLQEQYF. The rearrangement links TRBV4-3 to TRBJ2-7; D is unclear. The CDR3 runs to 12 residues. The germline V and J ends were trimmed by 0 bases and 7 bases, with 7 bases remaining between them. The germline gives CDR1 LGHNA, CDR2 YSLEER.

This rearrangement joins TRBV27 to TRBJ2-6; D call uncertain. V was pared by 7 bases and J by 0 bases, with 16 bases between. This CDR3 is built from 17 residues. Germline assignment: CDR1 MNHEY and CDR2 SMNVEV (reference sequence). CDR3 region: CASTLQGRSSGANVLTF. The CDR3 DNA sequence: TGTGCCAGCACCCTCCAAGGGCGCAGCTCTGGGGCCAACGTCCTGACTTTC.

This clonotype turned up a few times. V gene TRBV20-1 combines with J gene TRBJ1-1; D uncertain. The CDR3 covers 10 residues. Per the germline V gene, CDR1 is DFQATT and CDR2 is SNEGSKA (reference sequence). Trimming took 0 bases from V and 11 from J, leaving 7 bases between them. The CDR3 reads CSARDELAFF. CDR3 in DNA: TGCAGTGCTAGAGATGAGTTGGCTTTCTTT.

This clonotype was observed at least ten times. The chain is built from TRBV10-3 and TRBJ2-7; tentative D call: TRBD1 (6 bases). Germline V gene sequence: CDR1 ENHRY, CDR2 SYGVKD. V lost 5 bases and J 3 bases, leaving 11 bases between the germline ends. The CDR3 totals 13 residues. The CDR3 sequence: CAISKGQSYEQYF. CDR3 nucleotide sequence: TGTGCCATCAGTAAGGGACAAAGCTACGAGCAGTACTTC.

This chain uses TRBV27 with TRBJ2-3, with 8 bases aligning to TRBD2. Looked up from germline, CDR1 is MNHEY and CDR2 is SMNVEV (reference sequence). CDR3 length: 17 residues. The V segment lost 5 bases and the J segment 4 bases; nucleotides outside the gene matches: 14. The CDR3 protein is CASSAPPPGRGADTQYF. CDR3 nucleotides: TGTGCCAGCAGTGCACCCCCTCCCGGGAGGGGCGCAGATACGCAGTATTTT.

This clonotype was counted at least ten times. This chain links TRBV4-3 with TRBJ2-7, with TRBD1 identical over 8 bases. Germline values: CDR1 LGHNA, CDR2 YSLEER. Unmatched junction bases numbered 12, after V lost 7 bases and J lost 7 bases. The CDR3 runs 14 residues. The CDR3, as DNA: TGCGCCAGCAACCGAGGACAGGGAACGGGGGAGCAGTACTTC. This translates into CASNRGQGTGEQYF.

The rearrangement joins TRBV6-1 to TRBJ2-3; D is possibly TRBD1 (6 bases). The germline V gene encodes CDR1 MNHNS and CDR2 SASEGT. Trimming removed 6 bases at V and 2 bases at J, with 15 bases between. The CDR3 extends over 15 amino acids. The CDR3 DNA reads TGTGCCAGCAGGCATCGAAGGGGGACCACAGATACGCAGTATTTT. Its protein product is CASRHRRGTTDTQYF.

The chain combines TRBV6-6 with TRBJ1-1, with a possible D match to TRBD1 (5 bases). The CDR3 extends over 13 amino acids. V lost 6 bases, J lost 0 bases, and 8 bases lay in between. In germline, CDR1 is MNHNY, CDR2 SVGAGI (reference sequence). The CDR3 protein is CASRRTMNTEAFF. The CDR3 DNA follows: TGTGCCAGCAGACGGACAATGAACACTGAAGCTTTCTTT.

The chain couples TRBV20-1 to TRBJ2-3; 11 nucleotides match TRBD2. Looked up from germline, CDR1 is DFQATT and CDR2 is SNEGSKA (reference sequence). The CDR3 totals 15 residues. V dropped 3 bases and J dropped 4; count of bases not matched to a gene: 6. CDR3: CSARVSGRVADTQYF. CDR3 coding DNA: TGCAGTGCTAGGGTTAGCGGGAGGGTGGCAGATACGCAGTATTTT.

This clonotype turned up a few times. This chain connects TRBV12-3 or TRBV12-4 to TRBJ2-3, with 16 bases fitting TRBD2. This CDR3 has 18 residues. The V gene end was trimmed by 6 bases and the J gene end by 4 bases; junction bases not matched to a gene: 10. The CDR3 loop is CASSPQGLAGGRADTQYF. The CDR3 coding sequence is TGTGCCAGCAGCCCCCAGGGACTAGCGGGGGGGCGCGCAGATACGCAGTATTTT.

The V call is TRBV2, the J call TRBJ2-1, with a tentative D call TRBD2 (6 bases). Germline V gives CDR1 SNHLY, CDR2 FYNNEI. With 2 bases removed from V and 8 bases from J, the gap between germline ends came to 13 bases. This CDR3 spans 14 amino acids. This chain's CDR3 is CASSESWRGDEQFF. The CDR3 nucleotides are TGTGCCAGCAGTGAAAGTTGGCGGGGCGATGAGCAGTTCTTC.